This T cell receptor (beta chain) was captured by sequencing in a study of shared clonotypes between healthy human individuals. Looking at the study overall: For every donor, three CD4 naive, three CD4 memory, two CD8 naive and one CD8 memory plates were used.

The V segment lost 5 bases and the J segment 6 bases; nucleotides outside the gene matches: 10. The germline CDR1 and CDR2 sequences are SGHTA and FQGNSA. CDR3 length: 16 amino acids. The table came from immunoSEQ multiplex PCR; TCRdb's copy has only in-frame clones and leaves some out. The table records roughly 650,000 clones, around 97% of them present only once. Splitting the CD4+ cells yielded a CD45RA+ naive subset and a CD45RA-negative memory subset. This chain connects TRBV7-2 to TRBJ2-2; 9 bases are shared with TRBD2. The source material was naive CD4+ T cells sorted from blood. The subset was: CD45RA+ positively selected. The sequence derives from a woman aged 25 to 39 in good health. The CDR3 reads CASSSRGVAGAGELFF. The CDR3 region has the DNA TGTGCCAGCAGCAGCCGTGGAGTAGCGGGAGCCGGGGAGCTGTTTTTT.